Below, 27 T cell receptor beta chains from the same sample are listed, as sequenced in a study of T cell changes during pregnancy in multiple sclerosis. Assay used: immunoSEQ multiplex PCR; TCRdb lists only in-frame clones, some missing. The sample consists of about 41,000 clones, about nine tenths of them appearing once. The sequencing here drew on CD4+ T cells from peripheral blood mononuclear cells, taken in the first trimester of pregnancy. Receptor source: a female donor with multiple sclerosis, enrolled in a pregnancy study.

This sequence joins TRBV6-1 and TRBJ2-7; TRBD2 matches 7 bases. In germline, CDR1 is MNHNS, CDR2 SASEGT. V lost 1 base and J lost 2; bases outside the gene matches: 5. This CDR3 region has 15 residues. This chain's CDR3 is CASSEVSGMAYEQYF. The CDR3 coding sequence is TGTGCCAGCAGTGAAGTAAGCGGGATGGCCTACGAGCAGTACTTC.

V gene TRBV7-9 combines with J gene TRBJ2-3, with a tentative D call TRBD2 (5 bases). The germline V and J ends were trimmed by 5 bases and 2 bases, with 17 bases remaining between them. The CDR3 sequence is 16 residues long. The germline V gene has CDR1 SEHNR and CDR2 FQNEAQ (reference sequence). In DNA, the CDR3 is TGTGCCAGCAGCCCTGAGCGGCGGTTGGTCACAGATACGCAGTATTTT. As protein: CASSPERRLVTDTQYF.

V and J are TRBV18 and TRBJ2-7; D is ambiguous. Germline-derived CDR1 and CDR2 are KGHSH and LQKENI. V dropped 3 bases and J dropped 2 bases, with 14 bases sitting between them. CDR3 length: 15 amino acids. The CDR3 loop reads CASSPAFVETYEQYF. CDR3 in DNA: TGTGCCAGCTCACCGGCTTTCGTCGAAACCTACGAGCAGTACTTC.

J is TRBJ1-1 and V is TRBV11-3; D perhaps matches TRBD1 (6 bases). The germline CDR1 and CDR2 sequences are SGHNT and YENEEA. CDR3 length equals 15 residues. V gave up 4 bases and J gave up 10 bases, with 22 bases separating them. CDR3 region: CASSYPGTRHRGAFF. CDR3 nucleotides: TGTGCCAGCAGCTACCCCGGGACACGCCACAGAGGAGCTTTCTTT.

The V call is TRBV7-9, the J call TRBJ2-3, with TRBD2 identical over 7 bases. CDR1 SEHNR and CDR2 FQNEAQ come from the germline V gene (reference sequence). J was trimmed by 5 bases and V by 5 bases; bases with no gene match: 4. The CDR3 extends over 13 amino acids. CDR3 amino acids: CASSPSGGDTQYF. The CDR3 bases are TGTGCCAGCAGCCCCTCGGGAGGAGATACGCAGTATTTT.

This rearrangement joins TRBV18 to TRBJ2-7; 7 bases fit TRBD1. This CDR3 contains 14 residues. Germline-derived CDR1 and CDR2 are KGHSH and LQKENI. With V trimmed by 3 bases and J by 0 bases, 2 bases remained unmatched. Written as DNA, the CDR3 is TGTGCCAGCTCACCGACAGGGTTCTCCTACGAGCAGTACTTC. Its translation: CASSPTGFSYEQYF. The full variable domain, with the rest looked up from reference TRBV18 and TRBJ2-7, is NAGVMQNPRHLVRRRGQEARLRCSPMKGHSHVYWYRQLPEEGLKFMVYLQKENIIDESGMPKERFSAEFPKEGPSILRIQQVVRGDSAAYFCASSPTGFSYEQYFGPGTRLTVT.

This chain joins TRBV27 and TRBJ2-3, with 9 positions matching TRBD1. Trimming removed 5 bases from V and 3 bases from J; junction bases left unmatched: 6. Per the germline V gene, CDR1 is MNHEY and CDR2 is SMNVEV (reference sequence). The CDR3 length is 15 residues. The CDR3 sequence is CASSIGQGLTDTQYF. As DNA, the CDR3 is TGTGCCAGCAGTATCGGACAGGGGCTTACAGATACGCAGTATTTT.

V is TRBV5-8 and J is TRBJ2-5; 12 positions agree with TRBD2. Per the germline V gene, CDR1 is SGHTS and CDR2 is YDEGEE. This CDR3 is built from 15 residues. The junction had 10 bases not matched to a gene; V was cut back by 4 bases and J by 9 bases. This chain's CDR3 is CASSRGTSGFGAQYF. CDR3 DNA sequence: TGTGCCAGCAGCCGGGGGACTAGCGGGTTTGGGGCCCAGTACTTC.

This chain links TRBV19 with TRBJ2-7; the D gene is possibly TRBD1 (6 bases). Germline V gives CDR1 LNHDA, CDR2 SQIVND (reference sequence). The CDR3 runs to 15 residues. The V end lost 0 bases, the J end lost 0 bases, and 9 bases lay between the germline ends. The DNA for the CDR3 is TGTGCCAGTAGTATAGATGGGGGCGACTCCTACGAGCAGTACTTC. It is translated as CASSIDGGDSYEQYF.

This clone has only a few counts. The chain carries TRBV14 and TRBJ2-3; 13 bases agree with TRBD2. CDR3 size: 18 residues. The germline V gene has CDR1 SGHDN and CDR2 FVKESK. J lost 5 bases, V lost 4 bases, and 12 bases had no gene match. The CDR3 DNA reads TGTGCCAGCAGCCCAACCACCGGACTAGCGGGAGCCATAGATACGCAGTATTTT. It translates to CASSPTTGLAGAIDTQYF.

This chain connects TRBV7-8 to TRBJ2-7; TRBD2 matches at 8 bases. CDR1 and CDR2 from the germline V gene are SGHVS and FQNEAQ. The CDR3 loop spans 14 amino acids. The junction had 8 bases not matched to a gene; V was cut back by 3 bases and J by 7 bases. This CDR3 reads CASSFKRESGEQYF. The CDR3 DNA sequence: TGTGCCAGCAGCTTCAAGCGGGAGTCGGGGGAGCAGTACTTC.

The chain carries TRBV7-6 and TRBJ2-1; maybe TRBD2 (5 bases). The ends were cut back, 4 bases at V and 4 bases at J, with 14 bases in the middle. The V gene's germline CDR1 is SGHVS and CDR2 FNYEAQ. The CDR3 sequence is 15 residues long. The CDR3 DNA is TGTGCCAGCAGCTCCGGGGTAGCGCTATACAATGAGCAGTTCTTC. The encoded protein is CASSSGVALYNEQFF. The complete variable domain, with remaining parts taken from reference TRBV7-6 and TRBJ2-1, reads GAGVSQSPRYKVTKRGQDVALRCDPISGHVSLYWYRQALGQGPEFLTYFNYEAQQDKSGLPNDRFSAERPEGSISTLTIQRTEQRDSAMYRCASSSGVALYNEQFFGPGTRLTVL.

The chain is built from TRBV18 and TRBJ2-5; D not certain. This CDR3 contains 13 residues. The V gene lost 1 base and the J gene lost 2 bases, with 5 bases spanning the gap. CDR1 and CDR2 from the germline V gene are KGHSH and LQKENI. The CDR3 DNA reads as TGTGCCAGCTCACCACAGAGTCAAGAGACCCAGTACTTC. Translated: CASSPQSQETQYF.

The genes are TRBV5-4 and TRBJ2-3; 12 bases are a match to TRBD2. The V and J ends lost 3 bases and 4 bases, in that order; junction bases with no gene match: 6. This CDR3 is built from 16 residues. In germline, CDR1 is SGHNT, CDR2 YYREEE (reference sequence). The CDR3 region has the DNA TGTGCCAGCAGCTCCCTAGCGGGAGGGCTTTCAGATACGCAGTATTTT. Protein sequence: CASSSLAGGLSDTQYF.

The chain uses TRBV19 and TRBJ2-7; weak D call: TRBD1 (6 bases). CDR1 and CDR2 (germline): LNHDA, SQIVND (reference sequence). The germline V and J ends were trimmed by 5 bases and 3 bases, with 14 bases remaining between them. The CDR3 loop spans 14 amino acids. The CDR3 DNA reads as TGTGCCAGTAGTCTCCGGAAAGGGGGCTACGAGCAGTACTTC. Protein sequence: CASSLRKGGYEQYF.

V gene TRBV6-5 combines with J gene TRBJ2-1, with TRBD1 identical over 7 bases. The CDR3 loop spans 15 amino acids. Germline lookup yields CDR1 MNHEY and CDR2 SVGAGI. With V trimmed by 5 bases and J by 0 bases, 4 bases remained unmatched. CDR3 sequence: CASSRDRSSYNEQFF. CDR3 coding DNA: TGTGCCAGCAGTCGGGACAGATCCTCCTACAATGAGCAGTTCTTC.

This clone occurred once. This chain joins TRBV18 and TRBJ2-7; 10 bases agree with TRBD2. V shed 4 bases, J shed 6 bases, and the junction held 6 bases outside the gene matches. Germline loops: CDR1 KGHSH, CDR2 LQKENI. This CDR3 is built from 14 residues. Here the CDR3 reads CASSLLAGEGEQYF. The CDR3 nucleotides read TGTGCCAGCTCACTTCTAGCGGGAGAGGGCGAGCAGTACTTC.

The CDR3 here is CASRGRHNEKLFF. The CDR3 DNA is TGTGCCAGCAGGGGGCGGCATAATGAAAAACTGTTTTTT. J is TRBJ1-4 and V is TRBV6-1, with TRBD1 as a possible D gene (5 bases). CDR1 is MNHNS and CDR2 is SASEGT in the germline V gene. The CDR3 has 13 amino acids. Trimming took 6 bases from V and 4 from J, leaving 9 bases between them.

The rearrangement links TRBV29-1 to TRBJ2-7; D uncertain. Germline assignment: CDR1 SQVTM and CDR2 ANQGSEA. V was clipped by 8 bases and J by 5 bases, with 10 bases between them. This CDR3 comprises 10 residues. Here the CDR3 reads CSLGFHEQYF. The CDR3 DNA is TGCAGCCTCGGGTTCCACGAGCAGTACTTC.

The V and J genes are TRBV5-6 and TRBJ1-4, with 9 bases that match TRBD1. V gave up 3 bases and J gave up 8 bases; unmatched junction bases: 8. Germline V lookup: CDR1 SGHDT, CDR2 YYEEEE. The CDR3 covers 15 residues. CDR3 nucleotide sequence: TGTGCCAGCAGCTCGCCGGGACAGGGTAGGGAAAAACTGTTTTTT. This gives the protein CASSSPGQGREKLFF. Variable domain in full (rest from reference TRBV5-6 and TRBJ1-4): DAGVTQSPTHLIKTRGQQVTLRCSPKSGHDTVSWYQQALGQGPQFIFQYYEEEERQRGNFPDRFSGHQFPNYSSELNVNALLLGDSALYLCASSSPGQGREKLFFGSGTQLSVL.

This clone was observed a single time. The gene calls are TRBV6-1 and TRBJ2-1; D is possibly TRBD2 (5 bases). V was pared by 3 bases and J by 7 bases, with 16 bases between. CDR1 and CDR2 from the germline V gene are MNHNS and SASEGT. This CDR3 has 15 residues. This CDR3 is CASSEDSSIGNEQFF. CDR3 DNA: TGTGCCAGCAGTGAGGACTCCTCAATAGGTAATGAGCAGTTCTTC.

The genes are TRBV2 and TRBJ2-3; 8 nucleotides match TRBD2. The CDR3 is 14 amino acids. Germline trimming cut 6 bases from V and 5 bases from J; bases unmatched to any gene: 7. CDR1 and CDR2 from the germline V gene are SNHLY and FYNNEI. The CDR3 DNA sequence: TGTGCCAGCAGAGATAGCGGGAAAATAGATACGCAGTATTTT. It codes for CASRDSGKIDTQYF. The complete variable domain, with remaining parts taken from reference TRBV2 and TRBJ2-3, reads EPEVTQTPSHQVTQMGQEVILRCVPISNHLYFYWYRQILGQKVEFLVSFYNNEISEKSEIFDDQFSVERPDGSNFTLKIRSTKLEDSAMYFCASRDSGKIDTQYFGPGTRLTVL.

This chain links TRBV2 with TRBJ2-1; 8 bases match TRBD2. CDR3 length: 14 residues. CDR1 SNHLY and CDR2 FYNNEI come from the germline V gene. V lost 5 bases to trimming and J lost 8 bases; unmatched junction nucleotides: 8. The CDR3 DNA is TGTGCCAGCAGTCCCCCGGGTAGCGGGGATGAGCAGTTCTTC. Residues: CASSPPGSGDEQFF. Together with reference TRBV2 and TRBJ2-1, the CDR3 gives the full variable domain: EPEVTQTPSHQVTQMGQEVILRCVPISNHLYFYWYRQILGQKVEFLVSFYNNEISEKSEIFDDQFSVERPDGSNFTLKIRSTKLEDSAMYFCASSPPGSGDEQFFGPGTRLTVL.

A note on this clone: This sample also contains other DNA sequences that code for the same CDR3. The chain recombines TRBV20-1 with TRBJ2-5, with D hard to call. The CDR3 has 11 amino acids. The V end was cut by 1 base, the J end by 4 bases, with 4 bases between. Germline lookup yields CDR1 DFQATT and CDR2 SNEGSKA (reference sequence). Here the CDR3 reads CSARGRETQYF. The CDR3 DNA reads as TGCAGTGCTAGAGGGAGAGAGACCCAGTACTTC.

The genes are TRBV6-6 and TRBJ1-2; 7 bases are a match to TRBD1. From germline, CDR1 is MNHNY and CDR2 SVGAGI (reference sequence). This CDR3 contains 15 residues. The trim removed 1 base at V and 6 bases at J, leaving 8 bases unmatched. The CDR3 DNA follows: TGTGCCAGCAGTTACTTGACAGGGACCATCGATGGCTACACCTTC. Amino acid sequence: CASSYLTGTIDGYTF.

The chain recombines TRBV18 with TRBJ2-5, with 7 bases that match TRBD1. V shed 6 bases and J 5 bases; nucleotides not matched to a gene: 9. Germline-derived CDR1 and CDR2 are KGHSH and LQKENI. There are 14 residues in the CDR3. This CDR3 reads CASSETGTQETQYF. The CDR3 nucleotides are TGTGCCAGCTCGGAGACAGGGACCCAGGAGACCCAGTACTTC.

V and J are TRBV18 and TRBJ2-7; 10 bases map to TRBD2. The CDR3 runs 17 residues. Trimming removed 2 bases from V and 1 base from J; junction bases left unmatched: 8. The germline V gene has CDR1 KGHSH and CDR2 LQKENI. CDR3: CASSPERSSGGSYEQYF. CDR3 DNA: TGTGCCAGCTCACCAGAAAGATCTAGCGGGGGTTCCTACGAGCAGTACTTC.